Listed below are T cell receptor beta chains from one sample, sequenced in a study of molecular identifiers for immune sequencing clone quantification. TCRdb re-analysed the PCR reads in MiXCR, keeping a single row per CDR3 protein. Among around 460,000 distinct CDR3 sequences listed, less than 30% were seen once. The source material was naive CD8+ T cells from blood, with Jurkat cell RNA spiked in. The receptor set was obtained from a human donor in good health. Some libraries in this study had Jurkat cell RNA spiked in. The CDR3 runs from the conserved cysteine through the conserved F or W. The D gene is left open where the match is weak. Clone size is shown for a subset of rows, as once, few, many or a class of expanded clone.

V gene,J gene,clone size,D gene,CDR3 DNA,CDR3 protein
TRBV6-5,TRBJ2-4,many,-,TGTGCCAGCAGTTCCCCTGCGGTAGCCAAAAACATTCAGTACTTC,CASSSPAVAKNIQYF
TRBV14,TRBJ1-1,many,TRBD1,TGTGCCAGCAGCCAACTTCAGGGGGTTGCCTTGAACACTGAAGCTTTCTTT,CASSQLQGVALNTEAFF
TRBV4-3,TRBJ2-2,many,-,TGCGCCAGCAGCCAAGTAGGGCCCCAGACCGGGGAGCTGTTTTTT,CASSQVGPQTGELFF
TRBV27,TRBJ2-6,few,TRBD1,TGTGCCAGCAGTCCCTTACAGGGGTCGGCCAACGTCCTGACTTTC,CASSPLQGSANVLTF
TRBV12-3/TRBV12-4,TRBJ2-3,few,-,TGTGCCAGCAGTTTGCAGTCCGTTAGGGGCACAGATACGCAGTATTTT,CASSLQSVRGTDTQYF
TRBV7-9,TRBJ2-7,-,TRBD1,TGTGCCAGCAGCTGGGACAGGGCTGACGAGCAGTACTTC,CASSWDRADEQYF
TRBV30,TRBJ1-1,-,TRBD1,TGTGCCTGGAGTTGGACAGGGATATCTGAAGCTTTCTTT,CAWSWTGISEAFF
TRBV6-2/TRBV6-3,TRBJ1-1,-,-,TGTGCCAGCAGTTTTTTTAAACTGTTGAACACTGAAGCTTTCTTT,CASSFFKLLNTEAFF
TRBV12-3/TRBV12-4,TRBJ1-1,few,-,TGTGCCAGCAGTTTTTCCCAGACCATGAACACTGAAGCTTTCTTT,CASSFSQTMNTEAFF
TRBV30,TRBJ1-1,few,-,TGTGCCTGCGGGGGGGCCGATAACACTGAAGCTTTCTTT,CACGGADNTEAFF
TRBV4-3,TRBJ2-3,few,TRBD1,TGCGCCAGCAGCCCGGGGACAGGGGGCTTGGGTGATACGCAGTATTTT,CASSPGTGGLGDTQYF
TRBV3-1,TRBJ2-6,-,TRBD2,TGTGCCAGCAGCCAAGCCCGGGGGGGGCCCGTTTACTCTGGGGCCAACGTCCTGACTTTC,CASSQARGGPVYSGANVLTF
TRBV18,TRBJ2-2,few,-,TGTGCCAGCTCGGGACCCCAATACACCGGGGAGCTGTTTTTT,CASSGPQYTGELFF
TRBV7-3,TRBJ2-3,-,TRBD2,TGTGCCAGCAGCTCGACTAGCGGGAGGGCAGATACGCAGTATTTT,CASSSTSGRADTQYF
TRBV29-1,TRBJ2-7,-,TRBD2,TGCAGCGTCCGGACTAGGGATCCCTACGAGCAGTACTTC,CSVRTRDPYEQYF
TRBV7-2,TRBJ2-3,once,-,TGTGCCAGCAGCTTGATTTATGGCACAGATACGCAGTATTTT,CASSLIYGTDTQYF
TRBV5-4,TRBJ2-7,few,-,TGTGCCAGCAGCTTGGACGGGGGAGTCAGGCAGTACTTC,CASSLDGGVRQYF
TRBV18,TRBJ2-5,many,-,TGTGCCAGCTCACCGGGCTCCATGTACCAAGAGACCCAGTACTTC,CASSPGSMYQETQYF
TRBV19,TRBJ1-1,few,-,TGTGCCAGTAGTATGCCCCCGGGGGGAGAAGCTTTCTTT,CASSMPPGGEAFF
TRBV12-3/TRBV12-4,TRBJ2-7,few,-,TGTGCCAGCAGGGTTACCCGGGACAACGGTATCCACGAGCAGTACTTC,CASRVTRDNGIHEQYF
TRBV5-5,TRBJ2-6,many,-,TGTGCCAGCAGCTTGGAACAGGGCTATGGGGCCAACGTCCTGACTTTC,CASSLEQGYGANVLTF
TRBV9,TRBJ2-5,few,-,TGTGCCAGCAGCTCAAGAGGAACAGAGAAAGAGACCCAGTACTTC,CASSSRGTEKETQYF
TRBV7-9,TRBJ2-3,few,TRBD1,TGTGCCAGCAGCACAGGGGCCACTCAGTCCACAGATACGCAGTATTTT,CASSTGATQSTDTQYF
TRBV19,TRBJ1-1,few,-,TGTGCCAGTAGTATCATTTCGGCCAACACTGAAGCTTTCTTT,CASSIISANTEAFF
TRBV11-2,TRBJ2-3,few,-,TGTGCCAGCAGCTTAGCGGCGAGAAGGGCCGATACGCAGTATTTT,CASSLAARRADTQYF
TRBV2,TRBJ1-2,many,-,TGTGCCAGCAGTGACAGTAACTATGGCTACACCTTC,CASSDSNYGYTF
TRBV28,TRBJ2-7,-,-,TGTGCCAGCAGTTTGTCAAGTACCGAGCAGTACTTC,CASSLSSTEQYF
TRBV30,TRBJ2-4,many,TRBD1,TGTGCCTGGAGTCCACGACAGGGTGAAGGGATGGCCAAAAACATTCAGTACTTC,CAWSPRQGEGMAKNIQYF
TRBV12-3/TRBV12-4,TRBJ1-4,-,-,TGTGCCAGCAGCTCGGGCCCAACTAATGAAAAACTGTTTTTT,CASSSGPTNEKLFF
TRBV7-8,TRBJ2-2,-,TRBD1,TGTGCCAGCAGCTTAGCGGACAGGGTCACCGGGGAGCTGTTTTTT,CASSLADRVTGELFF
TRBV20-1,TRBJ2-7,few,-,TGCAGTGCCCAAATTCTTTACGAGCAGTACTTC,CSAQILYEQYF
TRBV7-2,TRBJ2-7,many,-,TGTGCCAGCAGCCAGGACAGCCCCTACGAGCAGTACTTC,CASSQDSPYEQYF
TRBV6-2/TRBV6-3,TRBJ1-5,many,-,TGTGCCAGCAGCAGTAACAAGTTCAATCAGCCCCAGCATTTT,CASSSNKFNQPQHF
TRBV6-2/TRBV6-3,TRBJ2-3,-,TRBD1,TGTGCCAGCAGTTACCTGGAAGGACAGGGGGCTAGCACAGATACGCAGTATTTT,CASSYLEGQGASTDTQYF
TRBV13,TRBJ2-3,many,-,TGTGCCAGCAGCTTAAACCCCACCGGCACAGATACGCAGTATTTT,CASSLNPTGTDTQYF
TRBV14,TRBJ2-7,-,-,TGTGCCAGCAGCCAACGGGTACCAACCTACGAGCAGTACTTC,CASSQRVPTYEQYF
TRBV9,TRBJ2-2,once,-,TGTGCCAGCAGCGTAGAGGGACCGGGGGCGAATACCGGGGAGCTGTTTTTT,CASSVEGPGANTGELFF
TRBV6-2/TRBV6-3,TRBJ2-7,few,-,TGTGCCAGCAGACCGAGCTCCGGGACCTCCTACGAGCAGTACTTC,CASRPSSGTSYEQYF
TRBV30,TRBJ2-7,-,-,TGTGCCTGGAGCCCCCTGGGTGCTGGAGTGCAGTACTTC,CAWSPLGAGVQYF
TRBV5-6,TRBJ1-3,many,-,TGTGCCAGCAGCTTTACATCGGTTGGAAACACCATATATTTT,CASSFTSVGNTIYF
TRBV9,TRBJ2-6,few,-,TGTGCCAGCAGCGCCACAAGCTCTGGGGCCAACGTCCTGACTTTC,CASSATSSGANVLTF
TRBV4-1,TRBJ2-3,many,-,TGCGCCAGCAGCCAAGGGGTGGCGGGGAGCACAGATACGCAGTATTTT,CASSQGVAGSTDTQYF
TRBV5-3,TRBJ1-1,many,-,TGTGCCAGCAGCTTGACGAGGACCATGAACACTGAAGCTTTCTTT,CASSLTRTMNTEAFF
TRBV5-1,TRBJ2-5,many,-,TGCGCCAGCAGCTTGGACAGATGGCAAGAGACCCAGTACTTC,CASSLDRWQETQYF
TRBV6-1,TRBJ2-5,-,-,TGTGCCAGCAGTCCCTCCACCCCAGGGGACGTGGAGACCCAGTACTTC,CASSPSTPGDVETQYF
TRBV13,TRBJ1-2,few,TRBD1,TGTGCCAGCAGCCGACAGGGCCCCTATGGCTACACCTTC,CASSRQGPYGYTF
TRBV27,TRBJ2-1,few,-,TGTGCCAGCAGTTTCGACGGGGCCTACAATGAGCAGTTCTTC,CASSFDGAYNEQFF
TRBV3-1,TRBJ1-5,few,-,TGTGCCAGCAGCCAAGATCGGATGGGTAATCAGCCCCAGCATTTT,CASSQDRMGNQPQHF
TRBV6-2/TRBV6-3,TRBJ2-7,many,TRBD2,TGTGCCAGCAGTCACCGACTAGCAGTCTACGAGCAGTACTTC,CASSHRLAVYEQYF
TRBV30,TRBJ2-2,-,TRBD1,TGTGCCTGGACAGGGACAGTGAACACCGGGGAGCTGTTTTTT,CAWTGTVNTGELFF